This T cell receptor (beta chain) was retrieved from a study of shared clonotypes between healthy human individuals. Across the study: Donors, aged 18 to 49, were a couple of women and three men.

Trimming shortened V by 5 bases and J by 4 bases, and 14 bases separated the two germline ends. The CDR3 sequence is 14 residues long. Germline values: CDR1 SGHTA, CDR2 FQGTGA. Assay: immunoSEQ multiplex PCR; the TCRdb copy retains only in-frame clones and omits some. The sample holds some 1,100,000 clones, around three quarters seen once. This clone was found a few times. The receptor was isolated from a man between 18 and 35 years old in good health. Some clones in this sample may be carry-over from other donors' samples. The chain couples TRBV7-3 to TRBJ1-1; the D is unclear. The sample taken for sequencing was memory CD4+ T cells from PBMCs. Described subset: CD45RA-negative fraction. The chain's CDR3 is CASSAGSPGTEAFF. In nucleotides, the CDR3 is TGTGCCAGCAGCGCGGGGAGCCCGGGCACTGAAGCTTTCTTT.